One and the same sample provided the 22 T cell receptor beta chains below, sequenced in a study of somatic mutations in cytotoxic T cells in rheumatoid arthritis. Here immunoSEQ multiplex PCR was the method, and the copy in TCRdb shows in-frame clones only, minus some. The sample holds roughly 20,000 clones, around 83% seen once. Sequencing was done on a sample of CD8+ T cells sorted from blood. These receptors all stem from an adult with rheumatoid arthritis.

The rearrangement joins TRBV11-3 to TRBJ2-3; possibly TRBD1 for D (6 bases). This CDR3 region has 18 residues. V lost 3 bases, J lost 0 bases, and 19 bases lay in between. CDR1 is SGHNT and CDR2 is YENEEA in the germline V gene. CDR3 coding DNA: TGTGCCAGCAGCTTGACTACCTGGAAGGGGGTGAGCACAGATACGCAGTATTTT. It translates to CASSLTTWKGVSTDTQYF.

This chain joins TRBV27 and TRBJ2-1; 11 bases agree with TRBD2. The ends lost 4 bases at V and 4 bases at J; junction bases unmatched: 6. This CDR3 is 16 amino acids long. The germline CDR1 and CDR2 sequences are MNHEY and SMNVEV (reference sequence). The CDR3 loop is CASSSTSGRLYNEQFF. In DNA, the CDR3 is TGTGCCAGCAGTTCAACTAGCGGGAGACTTTACAATGAGCAGTTCTTC.

This clone came up a few times. J is TRBJ1-4 and V is TRBV4-1; D gene unclear. Trimming pared 0 bases from V and 7 bases from J, leaving 9 bases between. The CDR3 loop spans 14 amino acids. Germline V gene data show CDR1 as MGHRA and CDR2 as YSYEKL. CDR3 sequence: CASSQDLGSEKLFF. The CDR3 nucleotides read TGCGCCAGCAGCCAAGATTTAGGCAGTGAAAAACTGTTTTTT.

This chain uses TRBV5-1 with TRBJ2-7, with a tentative D call TRBD2 (5 bases). The CDR3 consists of 16 residues. Germline V lookup: CDR1 SGHRS, CDR2 YFSETQ. Trimming cost V 0 bases and J 1 base, with 14 bases left between them. The CDR3 sequence: CASSLGAPGRSYEQYV. Written as DNA, the CDR3 is TGCGCCAGCAGCTTGGGGGCGCCGGGGAGATCCTACGAGCAGTACGTC.

This sequence joins TRBV7-6 and TRBJ2-3, with TRBD2 matching 8 bases. The ends lost 5 bases at V and 6 bases at J; junction bases unmatched: 19. The CDR3 is made up of 18 amino acids. The V gene's germline CDR1 is SGHVS and CDR2 FNYEAQ. This chain's CDR3 is CASSTRTGLVSRSDTQYF. For the CDR3, the DNA is TGTGCCAGCAGCACCCGCACGGGACTAGTAAGTCGATCGGATACGCAGTATTTT.

This chain joins TRBV7-9 and TRBJ2-3; TRBD1 matches at 12 bases. Trimming removed 5 bases from V and 6 bases from J; junction bases left unmatched: 3. From germline, CDR1 is SEHNR and CDR2 FQNEAQ (reference sequence). CDR3 length: 14 amino acids. CDR3 coding DNA: TGTGCCAGCAGCCTGGGACAGGGGGCCGATACGCAGTATTTT. Its protein product is CASSLGQGADTQYF.

This rearrangement joins TRBV4-1 to TRBJ2-3; 8 nucleotides line up with TRBD2. Germline V gives CDR1 MGHRA, CDR2 YSYEKL. With V trimmed by 3 bases and J by 4 bases, 6 bases remained unmatched. The CDR3 loop spans 15 amino acids. In DNA, the CDR3 is TGCGCCAGCAGCCAGTGGTACGGGAGGGCAGATACGCAGTATTTT. It yields the protein CASSQWYGRADTQYF.

This chain links TRBV14 with TRBJ1-2; D is possibly TRBD1 (6 bases). The ends were cut back, 4 bases at V and 8 bases at J, with 20 bases in the middle. Germline V gene data show CDR1 as SGHDN and CDR2 as FVKESK. This CDR3 is 15 amino acids long. The CDR3 DNA reads TGTGCCAGCAGCCGGGGGCCCCACGCGAGAGAAGGCTACACCTTC. Translation: CASSRGPHAREGYTF.

The V call is TRBV25-1, the J call TRBJ2-7; either TRBD1 or TRBD2 may fit D (5 bases each). CDR1 is MGHDK and CDR2 is SYGVNS in the germline V gene. V was trimmed by 6 bases and J by 3 bases, leaving 6 bases between them. This CDR3 is 11 amino acids long. CDR3 residues: CASRGVYEQYF. CDR3 DNA sequence: TGTGCCAGCAGGGGGGTCTACGAGCAGTACTTC.

The chain combines TRBV9 with TRBJ2-3, with D tentatively TRBD2 (6 bases). Germline CDR1 SGDLS, CDR2 YYNGEE. This CDR3 is built from 16 residues. V lost 1 base to trimming and J lost 0 bases, with 12 bases between them. The CDR3, as DNA: TGTGCCAGCAGCGTACACACCGGGACTAGCACAGATACGCAGTATTTT. It is translated as CASSVHTGTSTDTQYF.

V and J are TRBV30 and TRBJ1-5; D is unclear. This CDR3 region has 14 residues. The germline V and J ends were trimmed by 2 bases and 4 bases, with 12 bases remaining between them. Germline V CDR1 and CDR2: GTSNPN, SVGIG (reference sequence). CDR3 bases: TGTGCCTGGAGTATTTTGGCATCGAATCAGCCCCAGCATTTT. Its translation: CAWSILASNQPQHF.

The chain recombines TRBV9 with TRBJ2-1; 14 nucleotides line up with TRBD2. V dropped 3 bases and J dropped 0; count of bases not matched to a gene: 8. Germline V gene data show CDR1 as SGDLS and CDR2 as YYNGEE. The CDR3 spans 19 residues. This CDR3 is CASSASSGTSGSSYNEQFF. CDR3 nucleotide sequence: TGTGCCAGCAGCGCCTCGTCCGGGACTAGCGGGAGCTCCTACAATGAGCAGTTCTTC. The full variable domain, completed using reference TRBV9 and TRBJ2-1, is DSGVTQTPKHLITATGQRVTLRCSPRSGDLSVYWYQQSLDQGLQFLIQYYNGEERAKGNILERFSAQQFPDLHSELNLSSLELGDSALYFCASSASSGTSGSSYNEQFFGPGTRLTVL.

Regarding this clone: The junction and the germline gene differ at one end; a read error may be behind it. This chain's CDR3 is CASSTLAGGPTDTQYF. CDR3 sequence (DNA): TGTGCTAGCAGCACCTTAGCGGGGGGGCCCACAGATACGCAGTATTTT. The chain carries TRBV7-7 and TRBJ2-3; TRBD2 aligns across 11 bases. Germline lookup yields CDR1 SSHAT and CDR2 FNYEAQ (reference sequence). The CDR3 loop spans 16 amino acids.

J is TRBJ2-1 and V is TRBV9; D is perhaps TRBD2 (5 bases). Germline loops: CDR1 SGDLS, CDR2 YYNGEE. The CDR3 is 14 amino acids. Between the trimmed V and J ends, which lost 0 bases and 10 bases, there was a span of 14 bases. Here the CDR3 DNA reads TGTGCCAGCAGCGTAGTATCTAGCCCCCGGGAGCAGTTCTTC. This gives the protein CASSVVSSPREQFF.

This chain connects TRBV7-9 to TRBJ1-2; D is ambiguous. The CDR3 has 14 amino acids. The V gene's germline CDR1 is SEHNR and CDR2 FQNEAQ (reference sequence). With 2 bases removed from V and 0 bases from J, the gap between germline ends came to 7 bases. CDR3 amino acids: CASSLFASNYGYTF. The CDR3 bases are TGTGCCAGCAGCTTATTTGCCTCTAACTATGGCTACACCTTC.

The gene calls are TRBV6-1 and TRBJ2-7; TRBD1 is a possible D gene (6 bases). The CDR3 covers 13 residues. Trimming pared 3 bases from V and 3 bases from J, leaving 9 bases between. In germline, CDR1 is MNHNS, CDR2 SASEGT. The CDR3, as DNA: TGTGCCAGCAGTGATGGACAGAACTACGAGCAGTACTTC. This gives the protein CASSDGQNYEQYF.

The V and J genes are TRBV29-1 and TRBJ2-7, with 7 positions matching TRBD1. The V and J ends lost 4 bases and 2 bases, in that order; junction bases with no gene match: 2. The CDR3 covers 12 residues. Germline CDR1 is SQVTM and CDR2 is ANQGSEA. The CDR3 is CSVVGQTYEQYF. The CDR3 DNA reads as TGCAGCGTTGTGGGACAGACCTACGAGCAGTACTTC.

The chain is built from TRBV7-9 and TRBJ1-2; D is uncertain. Trimming took 4 bases from V and 4 from J, leaving 16 bases between them. Germline values: CDR1 SEHNR, CDR2 FQNEAQ (reference sequence). This CDR3 has 15 residues. The CDR3 region has the DNA TGTGCCAGCAGCTCGCCCCGGTGGGGTTCCTATGGCTACACCTTC. Encoded protein: CASSSPRWGSYGYTF.

This clone has only a few counts. The rearrangement links TRBV27 to TRBJ1-1; TRBD1 is a possible D gene (6 bases). Looked up from germline, CDR1 is MNHEY and CDR2 is SMNVEV (reference sequence). V was shortened by 3 bases and J by 3 bases, with 14 bases between the two germline ends. The CDR3 spans 15 residues. CDR3 in DNA: TGTGCCAGCAGTTTCGAACAGGGTAGGGACACTGAAGCTTTCTTT. This sequence encodes CASSFEQGRDTEAFF.

The chain has TRBV28 and TRBJ2-1; a possible D gene is TRBD2 (5 bases). CDR1 MDHEN and CDR2 SYDVKM come from the germline V gene. The CDR3 loop spans 14 amino acids. The V end was cut by 6 bases, the J end by 2 bases, with 11 bases between. CDR3 bases: TGTGCCAGCAGACCACTAGTCCCCTACAATGAGCAGTTCTTC. Translated, it gives CASRPLVPYNEQFF.

This chain connects TRBV27 to TRBJ2-7; 7 bases align to TRBD1. The CDR3 runs 15 residues. The J segment lost 1 base and the V segment lost 6 bases, leaving 9 bases of the junction unmatched. Germline V gives CDR1 MNHEY, CDR2 SMNVEV (reference sequence). The CDR3 DNA follows: TGTGCCAGCAGCTTGTCGACAGGGATATCCTACGAGCAGTACTTC. This translates into CASSLSTGISYEQYF.

The V call is TRBV9, the J call TRBJ2-3; D not resolved. The CDR3 totals 15 residues. Germline CDR1 and CDR2: SGDLS and YYNGEE. V was shortened by 6 bases and J by 3 bases, with 17 bases between the two germline ends. CDR3 in amino acids: CASNSKLGRTDTQYF. The CDR3 DNA follows: TGTGCCAGCAACTCGAAGTTAGGAAGGACAGATACGCAGTATTTT.